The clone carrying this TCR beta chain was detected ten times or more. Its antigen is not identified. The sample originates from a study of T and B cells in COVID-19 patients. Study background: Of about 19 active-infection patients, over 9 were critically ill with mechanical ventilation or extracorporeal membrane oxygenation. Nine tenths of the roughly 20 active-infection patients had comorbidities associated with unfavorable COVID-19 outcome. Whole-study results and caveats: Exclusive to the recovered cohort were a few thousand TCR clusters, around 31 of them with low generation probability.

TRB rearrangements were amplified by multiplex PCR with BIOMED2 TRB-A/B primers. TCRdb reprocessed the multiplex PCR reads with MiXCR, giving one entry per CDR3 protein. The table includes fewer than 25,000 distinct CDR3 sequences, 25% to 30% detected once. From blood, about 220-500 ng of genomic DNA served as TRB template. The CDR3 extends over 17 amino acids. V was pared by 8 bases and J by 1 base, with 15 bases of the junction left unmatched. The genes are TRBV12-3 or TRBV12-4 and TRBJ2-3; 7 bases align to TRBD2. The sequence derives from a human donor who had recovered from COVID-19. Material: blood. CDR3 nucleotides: TGTGCCAGCCCCTGGGGCGGGAGAACCCAACGCACAGATACGCAGTATTTT. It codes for CASPWGGRTQRTDTQYF.